This is a list of T cell receptor beta chains from one sample in a study of blood T cell repertoires in COVID-19. Data came from immunoSEQ multiplex PCR; TCRdb stores just in-frame clones and leaves some out. Altogether 200,000 to 250,000 clones are present, over 75% being singletons, with the ten largest covering 4.4%. Material for sequencing was peripheral blood. The receptors derive from a man in his fifties with acute or convalescent COVID-19. CDR3s include the opening cysteine and the closing phenylalanine or tryptophan. The D gene is left open where the match is weak. A row's size may be missing; if present it is once, few, many or a size class.

abundance,j_gene,v_gene,d_gene,CDR3nt,CDR3aa
NA,TRBJ2-7,TRBV5-5,TRBD1,TGTGCCAGCAGCTTGTTACAGGGGGCTAACTACGAGCAGTACTTC,CASSLLQGANYEQYF
once,TRBJ1-1,TRBV5-1,NA,TGCGCCAGCAGCCCCCTCTCCCAGGGGAACACTGAAGCTTTCTTT,CASSPLSQGNTEAFF
NA,TRBJ1-5,TRBV6-5,NA,TGTGCCAGCAGTTACTCGAACAGGGCCAATCAGCCCCAGCATTTT,CASSYSNRANQPQHF
NA,TRBJ1-2,TRBV30,NA,TGTGCCTGGAGTGTTTACGGGAACTATGGCTACACCTTC,CAWSVYGNYGYTF
NA,TRBJ2-3,TRBV27,TRBD2,TGTGCCAGCACAACCGGACTAGTAGCAGATACGCAGTATTTT,CASTTGLVADTQYF
once,TRBJ2-3,TRBV14,NA,TGTGCCAGCAGCCAAGGGGTCCGGTTTGCGGGGATCCCCACAGATACGCAGTATTTT,CASSQGVRFAGIPTDTQYF
NA,TRBJ2-7,TRBV2,TRBD1,TGTGCCAGCAGTGATGGGACAGCGTCGACTCGGGAGCAGTACTTC,CASSDGTASTREQYF
NA,TRBJ2-2,TRBV9,NA,TGTGCCAGCAGCGGATACGGGGCCGGGGAGCTGTTTTTT,CASSGYGAGELFF
NA,TRBJ2-2,TRBV4-1,NA,TGCGCCAGCAGCCAAGAGGAGGTGACCGGGGAGCTGTTTTTT,CASSQEEVTGELFF
NA,TRBJ1-6,TRBV9,NA,TGTGCCAGCAGCGTAGGGGCCCTGGAGGCTACACCCCTCCACTTT,CASSVGALEATPLHF
NA,TRBJ2-3,TRBV7-9,TRBD2,TGTGCCAGCAGCCTCGGGGGACTAAGCGCAGATACGCAGTATTTT,CASSLGGLSADTQYF
NA,TRBJ1-3,TRBV19,NA,TGTGCCAGTTTTCGCCTGGCTGGGGGCCTCTCTGGAAACACCATATATTTT,CASFRLAGGLSGNTIYF
NA,TRBJ1-6,TRBV2,TRBD1,TGTGCCAGCGGAAGGACAGGGAATTCACCCCTCCACTTT,CASGRTGNSPLHF
NA,TRBJ2-5,TRBV2,TRBD2,TGTGCCAGCAGTCTCGGACTAGCGGGGGGGCAACAAGAGACCCAGTACTTC,CASSLGLAGGQQETQYF
NA,TRBJ1-3,TRBV4-2,NA,TGTGCCAGCAGCCAAGCAACTTATACGAACTCTGGAAACACCATATATTTT,CASSQATYTNSGNTIYF
NA,TRBJ1-1,TRBV20-1,NA,TGCAGTGCTGGTGGGGTGGCCGGAGGGCGGACTGAAGCTTTCTTT,CSAGGVAGGRTEAFF